The clone carrying this TCR beta chain was detected only a few times. Its antigen is undetermined. This specimen belongs to a study of T cell repertoires in cytomegalovirus infection. Study context: Public signatures in TCR beta pointed to CMV infection and matching HLA type. Overall study findings and caveats: Individuals carrying CMV plus the relevant HLA were identified by cumulative frequency of public TCR beta families.

One entry per CDR3 protein, called by TCRdb with MiXCR from the reads. Among around 900,000 distinct CDR3 sequences listed, less than 35% were seen once. The CDR3 extends over 16 amino acids. In germline, CDR1 is MNHNY, CDR2 SVGAGI (reference sequence). Trimming left V 6 bases short and J 0 bases short, with 16 bases between. The sequence was collected from a human donor in good health (CMV status not recorded). Some clones in this sample may be carry-over from other donors' samples. This specimen consisted of cultured CD8+ T cells from PBMCs, obtained from culture after CMV antigen stimulation. The V call is TRBV6-6, the J call TRBJ2-3; D perhaps matches TRBD1 (5 bases). CDR3 bases: TGTGCCAGCAGCCCCATAACGACAGAAAGCACAGATACGCAGTATTTT. The encoded protein is CASSPITTESTDTQYF.